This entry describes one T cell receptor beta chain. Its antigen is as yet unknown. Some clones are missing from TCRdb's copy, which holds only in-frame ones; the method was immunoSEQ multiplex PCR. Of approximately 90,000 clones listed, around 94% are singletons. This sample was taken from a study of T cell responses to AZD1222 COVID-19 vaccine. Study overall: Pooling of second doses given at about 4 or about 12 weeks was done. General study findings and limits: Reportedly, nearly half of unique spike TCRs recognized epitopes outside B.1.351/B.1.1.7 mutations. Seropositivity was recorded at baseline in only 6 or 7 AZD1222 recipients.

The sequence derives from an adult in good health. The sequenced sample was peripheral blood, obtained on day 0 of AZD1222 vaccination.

CDR3 residues: CATSTGGREQYF. The DNA of the CDR3 is TGTGCCACCAGCACAGGGGGTCGAGAGCAGTACTTC. The chain links TRBV24-1 to TRBJ2-7; 8 bases map to TRBD1. Germline trimming cut 7 bases from V and 7 bases from J; bases unmatched to any gene: 5. The CDR3 is made up of 12 amino acids. Germline assignment: CDR1 KGHDR and CDR2 SFDVKD.